Here is one TCR beta chain with its context. The CDR3 spans 14 residues. The V and J ends lost 4 bases and 2 bases respectively, with 9 bases between them. CDR1 and CDR2 from the germline V gene are KGHDR and SFDVKD. This entry belongs to a study of blood T cell repertoires in COVID-19. Study background: T cells, B-cell-depleted T cells, or PBMCs provided the cDNA or gDNA that served as material.

Data came from immunoSEQ multiplex PCR; TCRdb stores just in-frame clones and leaves some out. The sample lists 100,000 to 150,000 clones; 70% to 90% were seen once. This receptor was obtained from a woman between 55 and 75 years old with acute or convalescent COVID-19. Sequenced sample: peripheral blood. V is TRBV24-1 and J is TRBJ2-3; D remains ambiguous. The CDR3 DNA sequence: TGTGCCACCAGTGAGGCCTCTCTCACAGATACGCAGTATTTT. It translates to CATSEASLTDTQYF.